This TCR beta chain appears in the sequencing data of a study of glioma-infiltrating T cells after dendritic cell vaccination. About the study: Treatment, given 2003 to 2012, was autologous tumor lysate-pulsed dendritic cell vaccination. Regarding the study as a whole: Longer survival after dendritic cell vaccination followed higher pretreatment TIL content.

V gave up 4 bases and J gave up 2 bases, with 15 bases separating them. Germline assignment: CDR1 SGHNT and CDR2 YYREEE (reference sequence). The CDR3 runs 15 residues. Patients had residual fresh-frozen tumor tissue and more than two years of survival data. No glioblastoma patient carried an isocitrate dehydrogenase mutation. Profiling relied on immunoSEQ multiplex PCR, and the TCRdb table lists in-frame clones only, not all of them. This sample has 30,000 to 40,000 clones, with around four fifths found just once. With regard to this clone: The antigen is unknown.

The sample consisted of blood, taken before dendritic cell vaccination. This TCR derives from a human donor with glioblastoma. The V call is TRBV5-4, the J call TRBJ2-5; weak D call: TRBD1 (6 bases). The DNA for the CDR3 is TGTGCCAGCAGCCGCAGGGCGGACAGTCAAGAGACCCAGTACTTC. It codes for CASSRRADSQETQYF.